This T cell receptor beta chain is from a study of metastatic and nonmetastatic thyroid tumors (dated by TCRdb to the early 2020s). Some background on the complete study: For patients with malignant and with benign thyroid disease, the researchers compared repertoires between peripheral blood samples and tumor or nodule tissue samples.

The research as a whole found: In both blood and tumor samples, TCR beta diversity was reported to be significantly higher in malignant tumors than in benign nodules.

About this clone itself: The specificity of this receptor is unknown. The junction shows a germline mismatch at one end, possibly a read error.

Library creation used PCR. The sample was run on an Illumina HiSeq 4000. The TCR beta-chain CDR3 region of each patient was profiled by high-throughput sequencing. As for the original processing: A classifier to discriminate distant-metastatic papillary thyroid cancer patients was built from CDR3 differences across clinicopathological groups. Repertoire diversity was assessed with the Shannon index, and tumor-blood repertoire similarity with the Morisita-Horn index. TCRdb reran the public reads through fastp at Q25 and MiXCR, keeping productive beta chains. The V and J calls and clone size come from TCRdb's table, not from the authors' own analysis. The sample table shows tens of thousands of clones, and less than 25% are seen once. The top ten constitute around a sixth of the sample. The CDR3 holds 15 amino acids from the cysteine to the phenylalanine. Kept here is only the CDR3 DNA, which spans 45 bases and is read in frame from base 1. Via the germline V gene, CDR1 is SGHRS and CDR2 YFSETQ.

No patient had received any treatment before thyroid surgery. Using T-cell receptor beta sequencing, the researchers looked back retrospectively at clinical samples from patients, gathered between about 2012 and 2019. The V and J segments used are TRBV5-1 and TRBJ2-3; 7 junctional bases match TRBD2. Sequencing was performed on blood. The TCR comes from a female donor with papillary thyroid cancer or a benign thyroid nodule (not recorded which). Some clones in this sample may be carry-over from other donors' samples. For the CDR3, the sequence is CASSSGTTSTDTQYF. The DNA reads TGCGCCAGCAGCTCCGGGACTACTAGCACAGATACTCAGTATTTT.